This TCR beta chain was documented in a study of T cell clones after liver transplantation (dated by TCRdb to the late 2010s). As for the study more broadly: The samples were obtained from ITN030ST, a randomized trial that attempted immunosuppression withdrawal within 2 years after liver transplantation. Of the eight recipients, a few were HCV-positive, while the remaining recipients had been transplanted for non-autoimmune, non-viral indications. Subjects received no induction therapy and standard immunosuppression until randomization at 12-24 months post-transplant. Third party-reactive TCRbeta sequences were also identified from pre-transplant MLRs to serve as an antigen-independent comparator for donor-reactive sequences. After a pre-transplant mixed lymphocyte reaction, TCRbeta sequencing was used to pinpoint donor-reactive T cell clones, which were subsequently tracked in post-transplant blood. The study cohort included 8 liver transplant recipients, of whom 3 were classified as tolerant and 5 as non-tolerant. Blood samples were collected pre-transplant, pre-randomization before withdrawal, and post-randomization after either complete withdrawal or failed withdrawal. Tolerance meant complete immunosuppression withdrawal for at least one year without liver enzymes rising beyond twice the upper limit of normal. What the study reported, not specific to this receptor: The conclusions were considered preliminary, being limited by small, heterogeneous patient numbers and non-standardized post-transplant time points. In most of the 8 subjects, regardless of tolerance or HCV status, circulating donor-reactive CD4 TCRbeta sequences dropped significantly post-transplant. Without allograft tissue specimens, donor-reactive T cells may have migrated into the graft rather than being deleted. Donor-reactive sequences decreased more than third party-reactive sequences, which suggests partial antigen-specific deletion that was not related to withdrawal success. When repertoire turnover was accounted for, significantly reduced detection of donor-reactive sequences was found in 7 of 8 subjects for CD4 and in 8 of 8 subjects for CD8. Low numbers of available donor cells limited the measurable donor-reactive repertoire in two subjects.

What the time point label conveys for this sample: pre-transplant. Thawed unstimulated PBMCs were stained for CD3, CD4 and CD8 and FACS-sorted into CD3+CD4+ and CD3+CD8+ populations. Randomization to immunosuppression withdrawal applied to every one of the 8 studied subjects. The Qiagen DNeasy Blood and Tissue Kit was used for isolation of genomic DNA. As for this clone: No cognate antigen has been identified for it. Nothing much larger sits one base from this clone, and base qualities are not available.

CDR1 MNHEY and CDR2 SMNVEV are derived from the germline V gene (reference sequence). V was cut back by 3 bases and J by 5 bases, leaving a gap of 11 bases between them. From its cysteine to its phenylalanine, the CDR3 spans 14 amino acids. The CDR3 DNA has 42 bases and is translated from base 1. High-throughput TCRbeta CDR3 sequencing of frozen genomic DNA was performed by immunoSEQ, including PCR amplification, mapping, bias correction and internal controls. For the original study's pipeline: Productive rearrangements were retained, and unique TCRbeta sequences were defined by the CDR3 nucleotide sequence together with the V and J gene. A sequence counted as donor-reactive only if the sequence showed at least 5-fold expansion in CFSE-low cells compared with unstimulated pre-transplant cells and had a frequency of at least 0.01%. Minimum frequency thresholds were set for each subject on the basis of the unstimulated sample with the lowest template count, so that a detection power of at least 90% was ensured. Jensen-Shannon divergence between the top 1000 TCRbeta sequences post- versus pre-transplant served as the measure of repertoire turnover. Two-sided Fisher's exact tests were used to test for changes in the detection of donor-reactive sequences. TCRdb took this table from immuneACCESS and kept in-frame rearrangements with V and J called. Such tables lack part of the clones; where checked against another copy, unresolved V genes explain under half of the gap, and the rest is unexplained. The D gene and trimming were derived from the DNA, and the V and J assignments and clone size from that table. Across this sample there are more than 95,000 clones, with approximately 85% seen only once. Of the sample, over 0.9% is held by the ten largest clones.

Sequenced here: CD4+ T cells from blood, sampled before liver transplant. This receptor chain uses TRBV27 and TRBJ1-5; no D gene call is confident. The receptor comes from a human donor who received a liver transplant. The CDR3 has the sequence CASSLREPHQPQHF. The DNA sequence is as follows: TGTGCCAGCAGTTTGAGGGAGCCCCATCAGCCCCAGCATTTT.